A single sample gave rise to the 8 T cell receptor beta chains below, sequenced in a study of Graves' ophthalmopathy and Graves' hyperthyroidism. Amplification of TCR beta CDR3 regions used RNA transcripts. The first-round RT-PCR employed HTBI primers together with the Qiagen OneStep RT-PCR kit. A multiplex PCR was then performed as the second round. MiXCR, run by TCRdb on the multiplex PCR reads, gives a single entry per CDR3 protein. The sample holds around 40,000 distinct CDR3 sequences, approximately 52% seen once. Sequencing used peripheral blood. These receptors came from an adult man with Graves' ophthalmopathy.

This clonotype turned up a few times. The chain recombines TRBV10-3 with TRBJ2-5; D is uncertain. V lost 3 bases and J lost 4, with 3 bases in between. This CDR3 region has 11 residues. CDR1 and CDR2 from the germline V gene are ENHRY and SYGVKD. The CDR3: CAISDGETQYF. The CDR3 DNA follows: TGTGCCATCAGTGACGGAGAGACCCAGTACTTC.

Comments on this clonotype: This clone may be a read error of a much larger clone one base away. This sequence joins TRBV3-1 and TRBJ2-1; 7 bases line up with TRBD2. The CDR3 sequence is 14 residues long. Germline lookup yields CDR1 LGHDT and CDR2 YNNKEL (reference sequence). This chain's CDR3 is CASSQTSVVGEQLF. For the CDR3, the DNA is TGTGCCAGCAGCCAAACTAGCGTCGTAGGGGAGCAGCTCTTC.

This clonotype has ten or more counts. The chain has TRBV2 and TRBJ2-5; D may be TRBD1 (6 bases). V lost 7 bases, J lost 2 bases, and 11 bases lay in between. Germline CDR1 is SNHLY and CDR2 is FYNNEI. CDR3 length: 13 amino acids. The CDR3 here is CASKGTQQETQYF. The CDR3 DNA reads TGTGCCAGCAAAGGGACACAACAAGAGACCCAGTACTTC. Full variable domain (rest looked up from reference TRBV2 and TRBJ2-5): EPEVTQTPSHQVTQMGQEVILRCVPISNHLYFYWYRQILGQKVEFLVSFYNNEISEKSEIFDDQFSVERPDGSNFTLKIRSTKLEDSAMYFCASKGTQQETQYFGPGTRLLVL.

This clonotype was recorded many times. The J gene is TRBJ2-5, the V gene TRBV7-9; D remains unclear. V was shortened by 8 bases and J by 2 bases, with 6 bases between the two germline ends. Germline assignment: CDR1 SEHNR and CDR2 FQNEAQ (reference sequence). This CDR3 contains 11 residues. The CDR3 is CASGPQETQYF. The CDR3, as DNA: TGTGCCAGCGGCCCGCAAGAGACCCAGTACTTC.

This clonotype was detected ten times or more. The V call is TRBV4-3, the J call TRBJ2-5; 7 bases are shared with TRBD1. The CDR3 sequence is 15 residues long. Germline CDR1 reads LGHNA; CDR2 reads YSLEER. The J segment lost 1 base and the V segment lost 1 base, leaving 3 bases of the junction unmatched. The CDR3 DNA reads as TGCGCCAGCAGCCAAGGGTGGGACAGCCAAGAGACCCAGTACTTC. This encodes CASSQGWDSQETQYF.

The chain links TRBV10-1 to TRBJ2-3; D gene unclear. V lost 4 bases to trimming and J lost 4 bases, with 9 bases between them. This CDR3 is 13 amino acids long. In germline, CDR1 is WNHNN, CDR2 SYGVQD (reference sequence). CDR3 DNA: TGCGCCAGCAGTGGTATCGTCTCAGATACGCAGTATTTT. Translating gives CASSGIVSDTQYF.

This clonotype occurred once. V gene TRBV2 combines with J gene TRBJ2-7, with 13 bases aligning to TRBD2. The V gene's germline CDR1 is SNHLY and CDR2 FYNNEI. V trimming: 7 bases; J trimming: 5 bases; junction bases outside the gene matches: 14. The CDR3 is made up of 17 amino acids. CDR3 loop: CASNILAGGPRGDEQYF. CDR3 coding DNA: TGTGCCAGCAACATACTAGCGGGAGGGCCTCGAGGGGACGAGCAGTACTTC.

This clonotype came up a few times. This may be a read error: a much more frequent sequence differs by one nucleotide. The chain links TRBV3-1 to TRBJ1-5, with D hard to call. This CDR3 is built from 12 residues. Germline CDR1 and CDR2: LGHDT and YNNKEL (reference sequence). This chain's CDR3 is CASSQWQQLQHF. DNA of the CDR3: TGTGCCAGCAGCCAGTGGCAGCAGCTCCAGCATTTT.